This T cell receptor (beta chain) is drawn from a study of chemoradiotherapy in HPV16-positive cancers. Across the whole study: Candidate HPV-specific clones and shared TCR motifs came from a couple of HPV16-positive patients.

The J segment lost 5 bases and the V segment lost 5 bases, leaving 8 bases of the junction unmatched. Germline V gene data show CDR1 as SEHNR and CDR2 as FQNEAQ (reference sequence). There are 15 residues in the CDR3. On this clone itself: Its specificity is not known.

Broader study findings: Candidate HPV-specific clones and E7-related TCR motifs grew in tumor during treatment.

Profiling relied on immunoSEQ multiplex PCR, and the TCRdb table lists in-frame clones only, not all of them. The data show under 15,000 clones, over 75% seen once. The chain employs TRBV7-9 and TRBJ2-7; 11 positions match TRBD1. This specimen was collected from a patient who underwent chemoradiotherapy. This sequence originates from a human donor with HPV-associated anogenital cancer. The CDR3 DNA reads as TGTGCCAGCAGCCCGGGGGACAGGGGGGTGGACGAGCAGTACTTC. Its protein is CASSPGDRGVDEQYF.